This T cell receptor beta chain comes out of a study of T cell repertoires in cytomegalovirus infection. As for the study in general: CMV epitopes that were recently identified and HLA-C-restricted were used alongside well-studied HLA-B-restricted ones.

In TCRdb, the reads were re-called with MiXCR into one record per CDR3 protein. Of approximately 300,000 distinct CDR3 sequences in the sample, roughly 25% were seen once. CDR3 length: 14 residues. Germline V gene data show CDR1 as LNHDA and CDR2 as SQIVND (reference sequence). The V gene lost 5 bases and the J gene lost 9 bases, with 17 bases spanning the gap. In its sample, this clonotype was seen a few times. The antigen is unknown. Study-wide findings and caveats: The ex vivo response was dominated by HLA-C-restricted CMV-specific TCR beta clonotypes.

Sequencing used cultured PBMCs, obtained from culture after CMV antigen stimulation. This chain links TRBV19 with TRBJ1-5; D is undetermined. The receptor comes from a human donor in good health (CMV status not recorded). Some clones in this sample may be carry-over from other donors' samples. The CDR3 is CASSESDFSTPQHF. CDR3 coding DNA: TGTGCCAGTAGTGAAAGCGACTTCAGTACGCCCCAGCATTTT.